This T cell receptor beta chain was profiled in a study of T cells in Graves' hyperthyroidism and ophthalmopathy. Study-wide findings and caveats: The model identified upcoming ophthalmopathy a median approximately six months ahead of onset.

Amplification yielded TCR beta CDR3 regions, with RNA transcripts as the source. First-round RT-PCR with HTBI primers amplified the TCR CDR3 region. TCRdb ran MiXCR on the multiplex PCR reads and lists one entry per CDR3 protein. Of 300,000 to 350,000 distinct CDR3 sequences listed, 15% to 20% are singletons. In germline, CDR1 is SQVTM, CDR2 ANQGSEA. The CDR3 covers 15 residues. Trimming left V 6 bases short and J 2 bases short, with 17 bases between. Reasons for excluding patients were uncontrolled infection, other autoimmune disease, pregnancy or lactation. Clinical symptoms, serum thyroxine and TRAb, thyroid ultrasound and orbital computed tomography together formed the diagnostic basis. Note on this clonotype: The antigen is undetermined.

Sample: blood. The rearrangement joins TRBV29-1 to TRBJ1-3; D not resolved. This receptor was identified in a woman aged 45-65 years with Graves' hyperthyroidism. The DNA for the CDR3 is TGCAGCGTCCATGAAGGAAGCGCCCCTGGAAACACCATATATTTT. Protein sequence: CSVHEGSAPGNTIYF.